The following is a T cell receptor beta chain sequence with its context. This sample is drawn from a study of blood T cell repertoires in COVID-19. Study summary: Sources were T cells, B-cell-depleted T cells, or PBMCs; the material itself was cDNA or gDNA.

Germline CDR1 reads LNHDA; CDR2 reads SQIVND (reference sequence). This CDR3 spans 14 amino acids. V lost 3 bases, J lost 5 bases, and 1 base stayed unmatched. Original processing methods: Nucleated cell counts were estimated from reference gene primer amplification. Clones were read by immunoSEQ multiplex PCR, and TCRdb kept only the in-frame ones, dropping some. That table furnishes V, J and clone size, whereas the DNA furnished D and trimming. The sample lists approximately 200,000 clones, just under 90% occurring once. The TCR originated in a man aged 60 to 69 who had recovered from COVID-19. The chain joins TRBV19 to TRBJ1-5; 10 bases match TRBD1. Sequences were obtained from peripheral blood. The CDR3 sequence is CASSMGTGDQPQHF. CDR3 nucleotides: TGTGCCAGTAGTATGGGGACAGGGGATCAGCCCCAGCATTTT.